This passage covers 18 T cell receptor beta chains from one sample sequenced in a study of cytomegalovirus exposure and HLA in healthy donors. PCR was performed using 60 Vbeta and 13 Jbeta primers. TCRdb keeps only in-frame clones here, not all; method: immunoSEQ multiplex PCR. The table shows approximately 150,000 clones, with around 80% occurring only once. The sample was PBMCs. The receptors come from a man aged 18 to 30 in good health and CMV-seropositive.

This clone was counted a single time. The chain has TRBV7-9 and TRBJ2-1; 10 bases fit TRBD2. Trimming cost V 4 bases and J 4 bases; bases outside gene matches: 4. Germline V CDR1 and CDR2: SEHNR, FQNEAQ (reference sequence). The CDR3 sequence is 15 residues long. CDR3 protein: CASSSSSGSYNEQFF. CDR3 coding DNA: TGTGCCAGCAGCTCTTCTAGCGGGAGTTACAATGAGCAGTTCTTC.

The rearrangement links TRBV29-1 to TRBJ2-2, with D perhaps matching TRBD1 (6 bases). CDR1 and CDR2 (germline): SQVTM, ANQGSEA. Trimming took off 1 base at V and 0 bases at J, with 9 bases between the two ends. The CDR3 extends over 15 amino acids. The CDR3 nucleotides read TGCAGCGTTGAAGGACAGGCATCGAACACCGGGGAGCTGTTTTTT. This codes for CSVEGQASNTGELFF.

A single count supports this clone. The rearrangement uses TRBV7-2 and TRBJ2-3, with D possibly matching TRBD2 (5 bases). This CDR3 comprises 15 residues. Germline assignment: CDR1 SGHTA and CDR2 FQGNSA. V was clipped by 1 base and J by 1 base, with 9 bases between them. The DNA for the CDR3 is TGTGCCAGCAGCTTAGGAGGGTATGGCACAGATACGCAGTATTTT. Residues: CASSLGGYGTDTQYF.

V and J are TRBV28 and TRBJ2-7, with TRBD2 matching 8 bases. Germline CDR1 reads MDHEN; CDR2 reads SYDVKM. The CDR3 has 15 amino acids. The ends lost 4 bases at V and 1 base at J; junction bases unmatched: 6. The CDR3: CASSSLAGPSYEQYF. The CDR3 region has the DNA TGTGCCAGCAGTTCTCTAGCGGGTCCATCCTACGAGCAGTACTTC.

The chain uses TRBV7-8 and TRBJ1-4; TRBD1 aligns across 10 bases. CDR3 size: 15 residues. V was clipped by 4 bases and J by 6 bases; unmatched bases: 5. Germline lookup yields CDR1 SGHVS and CDR2 FQNEAQ. CDR3 loop: CASSSRQGAYEKLFF. DNA of the CDR3: TGTGCCAGCAGCTCCAGACAGGGGGCATATGAAAAACTGTTTTTT.

The chain recombines TRBV28 with TRBJ1-4; D gene uncertain. The V gene's germline CDR1 is MDHEN and CDR2 SYDVKM. The V end was cut by 7 bases, the J end by 10 bases, with 19 bases between. The CDR3 is 14 amino acids. The CDR3 region is CASTRGVIVGKLFF. The CDR3 DNA reads as TGTGCCAGCACTCGGGGAGTCATAGTAGGAAAACTGTTTTTT.

The rearrangement uses TRBV4-1 and TRBJ2-3; TRBD1 might be the D (5 bases). Trimming removed 3 bases at V and 2 bases at J, with 18 bases between. There are 17 residues in the CDR3. Germline CDR1 is MGHRA and CDR2 is YSYEKL. CDR3 DNA: TGCGCCAGCAGCCAGGGTCCTACAGGTGAGATCACAGATACGCAGTATTTT. It specifies CASSQGPTGEITDTQYF.

V gene TRBV27 combines with J gene TRBJ2-7; 7 bases line up with TRBD1. Germline CDR1 reads MNHEY; CDR2 reads SMNVEV (reference sequence). V lost 2 bases to trimming and J lost 0 bases; unmatched junction nucleotides: 7. This CDR3 is built from 16 residues. The CDR3 region has the DNA TGTGCCAGCAGTTTAAAACAGGGGTCCTTCTCCTACGAGCAGTACTTC. This gives the protein CASSLKQGSFSYEQYF.

CDR3 bases: TGCGCCAGCAGCTCTGGGGACAGCTCCTACGAGCAGTACTTC. Amino acids: CASSSGDSSYEQYF. The chain joins TRBV5-1 to TRBJ2-7; 7 bases are shared with TRBD1. V gave up 3 bases and J gave up 0 bases; unmatched junction bases: 3. The CDR3 is 14 amino acids. The germline V gene encodes CDR1 SGHRS and CDR2 YFSETQ. The full variable domain, rest sourced from reference TRBV5-1 and TRBJ2-7, is KAGVTQTPRYLIKTRGQQVTLSCSPISGHRSVSWYQQTPGQGLQFLFEYFSETQRNKGNFPGRFSGRQFSNSRSEMNVSTLELGDSALYLCASSSGDSSYEQYFGPGTRLTVT.

The rearrangement uses TRBV30 and TRBJ2-7; TRBD1 matches at 10 bases. Germline CDR1 and CDR2: GTSNPN and SVGIG (reference sequence). The CDR3 length is 12 residues. The trim removed 7 bases at V and 5 bases at J, leaving 5 bases unmatched. The CDR3 loop is CAYSTGGDEQYF. As DNA, the CDR3 is TGTGCCTACTCGACAGGGGGCGACGAGCAGTACTTC.

This clone was counted between two and nine times. This chain uses TRBV5-6 with TRBJ2-1; TRBD2 agrees at 8 bases. The V gene end was trimmed by 6 bases and the J gene end by 1 base; junction bases not matched to a gene: 6. Germline V gives CDR1 SGHDT, CDR2 YYEEEE. The CDR3 consists of 15 residues. The CDR3 here is CASTAGGTSYNEQFF. CDR3 nucleotide sequence: TGTGCCAGCACCGCGGGGGGAACTTCCTACAATGAGCAGTTCTTC.

This clone was seen only once. The chain is built from TRBV27 and TRBJ1-2, with TRBD1 matching 7 bases. V gave up 5 bases and J gave up 2 bases; unmatched junction bases: 14. Germline V CDR1 and CDR2: MNHEY, SMNVEV (reference sequence). This CDR3 is 17 amino acids long. CDR3 DNA sequence: TGTGCCAGCAGTCTCACCGGGACAGCTCTATCCAACTATGGCTACACCTTC. Translation gives CASSLTGTALSNYGYTF.

The chain is built from TRBV9 and TRBJ1-3; D uncertain. CDR3 length equals 14 residues. The germline V gene encodes CDR1 SGDLS and CDR2 YYNGEE. Trimming stripped 3 bases from V and 0 bases from J, with 7 bases between. The CDR3 protein is CASSGASSGNTIYF. DNA of the CDR3: TGTGCCAGCAGCGGGGCCTCCTCTGGAAACACCATATATTTT.

J is TRBJ2-5 and V is TRBV19; 7 nucleotides align to TRBD1. V shed 5 bases, J shed 0 bases, and the junction held 6 bases outside the gene matches. CDR1 is LNHDA and CDR2 is SQIVND in the germline V gene (reference sequence). The CDR3 spans 15 residues. In nucleotides, the CDR3 is TGTGCCAGTAGTCCCGGGACAGCGTACCAAGAGACCCAGTACTTC. It encodes CASSPGTAYQETQYF.

The chain employs TRBV19 and TRBJ2-5, with TRBD2 matching over 15 bases. J lost 5 bases, V lost 5 bases, and 6 bases had no gene match. CDR3 size: 16 residues. Germline CDR1 reads LNHDA; CDR2 reads SQIVND (reference sequence). CDR3 protein: CASSGFGLAGGETQYF. The CDR3 region has the DNA TGTGCCAGTAGTGGCTTCGGACTAGCGGGAGGGGAGACCCAGTACTTC.

The CDR3 spells CSAGGGPEQYF. CDR3 nucleotides: TGCAGTGCTGGGGGGGGGCCCGAGCAGTACTTC. This chain links TRBV20-1 with TRBJ2-7; D might be TRBD2 (7 bases). In germline, CDR1 is DFQATT, CDR2 SNEGSKA (reference sequence). The V gene lost 5 bases and the J gene lost 6 bases, with 11 bases spanning the gap. This CDR3 comprises 11 residues.

This chain uses TRBV27 with TRBJ2-1, with 8 bases lining up with TRBD2. The CDR3 loop spans 16 amino acids. The germline V gene has CDR1 MNHEY and CDR2 SMNVEV (reference sequence). Unmatched junction bases numbered 12, after V lost 3 bases and J lost 8 bases. CDR3 residues: CASSFSSGRFFHEQFF. CDR3 bases: TGTGCCAGCAGTTTTTCGAGCGGGAGATTCTTCCATGAGCAGTTCTTC.

This chain connects TRBV5-8 to TRBJ1-5, with 10 bases that match TRBD1. Trimming cost V 6 bases and J 4 bases; bases outside gene matches: 7. There are 15 residues in the CDR3. Germline CDR1 and CDR2: SGHTS and YDEGEE. The chain's CDR3 is CASTEGTGANQPQHF. The DNA for the CDR3 is TGTGCCAGCACTGAAGGGACAGGGGCGAATCAGCCCCAGCATTTT.